Presented here are 25 T cell receptor beta chains from one specimen sequenced in a study of T-cell reconstitution after alpha-beta-depleted transplantation in children. Construction of the TCRbeta library involved unique molecular identifiers. TCRdb re-called the PCR reads with MiXCR, one entry per CDR3 protein. The data contain around 960,000 distinct CDR3 sequences, about 29% of them singletons. The specimen comprised PBMCs, mostly from graft donor cells, sampled 360 days after TCRalphabeta/CD19-depleted stem cell transplant. These receptor sequences come from a boy in the first two years of life who had a stem cell transplant for SCID, so the T cells may come from the graft donor.

This clonotype was recorded once. V and J are TRBV2 and TRBJ2-2; 10 bases match TRBD1. With V trimmed by 8 bases and J by 7 bases, 7 bases remained unmatched. Germline-derived CDR1 and CDR2 are SNHLY and FYNNEI. The CDR3 consists of 14 residues. Here the CDR3 reads CASAGTGEDGELFF. The CDR3 DNA reads TGTGCCAGCGCGGGGACAGGGGAGGACGGGGAGCTGTTTTTT.

This clonotype was seen more than once but under ten times. This chain links TRBV18 with TRBJ1-1; TRBD1 is a possible D gene (5 bases). The germline V and J ends were trimmed by 0 bases and 7 bases, with 9 bases remaining between them. The CDR3 runs 13 residues. Germline loops: CDR1 KGHSH, CDR2 LQKENI. The CDR3 is CASSPPPGSEAFF. CDR3 nucleotide sequence: TGTGCCAGCTCACCACCTCCAGGGAGTGAAGCTTTCTTT.

This clonotype was seen a handful of times. In DNA form, the CDR3 reads TGTGCCAGCAGTTTACTCCCTCCATCCTACAATGAGCAGTTCTTC. This encodes CASSLLPPSYNEQFF. The V and J genes are TRBV27 and TRBJ2-1; D gene uncertain. The V gene's germline CDR1 is MNHEY and CDR2 SMNVEV (reference sequence). The CDR3 contains 15 residues. V lost 2 bases to trimming and J lost 1 base, with 9 bases between them.

This clonotype was recorded once. The chain links TRBV5-1 to TRBJ2-7; a possible D gene is TRBD2 (7 bases). CDR3 length equals 15 residues. CDR1 SGHRS and CDR2 YFSETQ come from the germline V gene. Trimming removed 5 bases at V and 0 bases at J, with 15 bases between. CDR3 in amino acids: CASREGGASSYEQYF. Here the CDR3 DNA reads TGCGCCAGCAGGGAAGGGGGGGCCAGCTCCTACGAGCAGTACTTC.

About this clonotype: A much bigger clone sits one base away, suggesting this may be a read error. The chain is built from TRBV5-1 and TRBJ2-7; D perhaps matches TRBD1 (5 bases). This CDR3 region has 12 residues. The ends were cut back, 1 base at V and 6 bases at J, with 8 bases in the middle. Germline V gives CDR1 SGHRS, CDR2 YFSETQ. The CDR3 nucleotides are TGCGCCAGCAGCTTGTCAGGGATCGAGCAGTACTTC. This gives the protein CASSLSGIEQYF.

This clonotype was counted only a few times. The rearrangement links TRBV20-1 to TRBJ1-6, with 9 bases matching TRBD1. V lost 6 bases, J lost 9 bases, and 6 bases stayed unmatched. From germline, CDR1 is DFQATT and CDR2 SNEGSKA (reference sequence). The CDR3 is made up of 13 amino acids. CDR3 sequence (DNA): TGCAGTGCCTGGGACAGGGAGGGTTCACCCCTCCACTTT. As protein: CSAWDREGSPLHF.

This clonotype was seen at least ten times. This chain uses TRBV12-3 or TRBV12-4 with TRBJ2-7, with D perhaps assigned TRBD1 or TRBD2 (5 bases each). Trimming stripped 2 bases from V and 0 bases from J, with 14 bases between. The CDR3 consists of 16 residues. As DNA, the CDR3 is TGTGCCAGCAGTTTATATGGGACGCTAAGCTCCTACGAGCAGTACTTC. It yields the protein CASSLYGTLSSYEQYF.

V gene TRBV7-8 combines with J gene TRBJ2-5, with no clear D. Germline CDR1 reads SGHVS; CDR2 reads FQNEAQ. CDR3 length: 14 residues. V lost 8 bases and J lost 1, with 14 bases in between. The CDR3 loop reads CASSPRALQETQYF. For the CDR3, the DNA is TGTGCCAGCTCCCCCCGGGCTCTCCAAGAGACCCAGTACTTC.

This clonotype was detected only a few times. V and J are TRBV30 and TRBJ2-1, with TRBD2 identical over 10 bases. The V gene end was trimmed by 1 base and the J gene end by 2 bases; junction bases not matched to a gene: 2. CDR3 length equals 15 residues. The germline CDR1 and CDR2 sequences are GTSNPN and SVGIG (reference sequence). CDR3 region: CAWSESGGAYNEQFF. CDR3 nucleotide sequence: TGTGCCTGGAGTGAGAGCGGGGGGGCCTACAATGAGCAGTTCTTC. The whole variable domain, filled in from reference TRBV30 and TRBJ2-1, reads SQTIHQWPATLVQPVGSPLSLECTVEGTSNPNLYWYRQAAGRGLQLLFYSVGIGQISSEVPQNLSASRPQDRQFILSSKKLLLSDSGFYLCAWSESGGAYNEQFFGPGTRLTVL.

This clonotype showed up just a few times. The CDR3 here is CASSLGGLGDTGELFF. The CDR3 region has the DNA TGCGCCAGCAGCTTGGGCGGACTAGGGGACACCGGGGAGCTGTTTTTT. V is TRBV5-1 and J is TRBJ2-2; 7 positions match TRBD2. The germline V gene encodes CDR1 SGHRS and CDR2 YFSETQ. The V segment lost 0 bases and the J segment 3 bases; nucleotides outside the gene matches: 5. The length of the CDR3 is 16 residues.

This clonotype was picked up a small number of times. The rearrangement links TRBV12-3 or TRBV12-4 to TRBJ2-2; 7 bases match TRBD2. Trimming took 3 bases from V and 11 from J; bases not matched to a gene: 12. The CDR3 extends over 15 amino acids. CDR3 in DNA: TGTGCCAGCAGTTTGACTACCGCAACGGGAGGCGAGCTGTTTTTT. This translates into CASSLTTATGGELFF.

The chain employs TRBV9 and TRBJ1-1; D ambiguous. Between the trimmed V and J ends, which lost 2 bases and 0 bases, there was a span of 8 bases. Germline V gene sequence: CDR1 SGDLS, CDR2 YYNGEE. The CDR3 covers 14 residues. DNA for the CDR3: TGTGCCAGCAGCGTCGGACTCCTGAACACTGAAGCTTTCTTT. Protein product: CASSVGLLNTEAFF.

The chain recombines TRBV9 with TRBJ2-3, with 8 bases fitting TRBD2. Trimming cost V 0 bases and J 6 bases; bases outside gene matches: 6. The CDR3 is 15 residues long. The V gene's germline CDR1 is SGDLS and CDR2 YYNGEE. DNA of the CDR3: TGTGCCAGCAGCGTAGCTGCGGGGGGTCCCGATACGCAGTATTTT. This gives the protein CASSVAAGGPDTQYF.

This clonotype turned up a few times. V usage is TRBV6-5 and J usage is TRBJ1-1; D not resolved. The CDR3 spans 16 residues. V was cut by 3 bases and J by 1 base, with 15 bases left in between. From germline, CDR1 is MNHEY and CDR2 SVGAGI. Written as DNA, the CDR3 is TGTGCCAGCAGTTATCGGAGGCAGGCGGGGAACACTGAAGCTTTCTTT. Translating it yields CASSYRRQAGNTEAFF.

This clonotype was picked up a small number of times. The chain couples TRBV6-5 to TRBJ2-7; no definite D call. The CDR3 is 14 residues long. V was clipped by 0 bases and J by 2 bases, with 8 bases between them. Per the germline V gene, CDR1 is MNHEY and CDR2 is SVGAGI. The CDR3 region is CASSYSMGAYEQYF. The CDR3 DNA reads TGTGCCAGCAGTTACTCGATGGGTGCCTACGAGCAGTACTTC.

This clonotype was found a few times. The genes are TRBV27 and TRBJ2-6; D perhaps matches TRBD2 (5 bases). The CDR3 has 19 residues. Per germline, CDR1 MNHEY and CDR2 SMNVEV (reference sequence). Between the trimmed V and J ends, which lost 5 bases and 0 bases, there was a span of 20 bases. CDR3 bases: TGTGCCAGCAGTCCCAGGACTGTGGAATTCATCTCTGGGGCCAACGTCCTGACTTTC. This sequence encodes CASSPRTVEFISGANVLTF.

This clonotype has more than one count but fewer than ten. The V and J genes are TRBV29-1 and TRBJ2-5, with TRBD1 matching 9 bases. The CDR3 has 15 amino acids. J was trimmed by 5 bases and V by 5 bases; bases with no gene match: 12. Germline CDR1 reads SQVTM; CDR2 reads ANQGSEA. This CDR3 is CSVRGNRGLRETQYF. The DNA for the CDR3 is TGCAGCGTTAGAGGAAACAGGGGGCTTAGGGAGACCCAGTACTTC.

This clonotype was counted at least ten times. The gene calls are TRBV18 and TRBJ2-2; TRBD2 matches at 7 bases. Germline values: CDR1 KGHSH, CDR2 LQKENI. Trimming at V came to 3 bases and at J to 6 bases, leaving 7 bases not matched to a gene. The CDR3 runs to 15 residues. The CDR3 loop is CASSPPAGSPGELFF. CDR3 sequence (DNA): TGTGCCAGCTCACCCCCAGCGGGGAGCCCCGGGGAGCTGTTTTTT.

Only a few counts were recorded for this clonotype. The chain links TRBV6-5 to TRBJ2-6, with D tentatively TRBD2 (5 bases). Germline CDR1 and CDR2: MNHEY and SVGAGI. V shed 1 base and J shed 0 bases, with 16 bases lying between them. The CDR3 is made up of 19 amino acids. CDR3 in DNA: TGTGCCAGCAGTTACTATGGCGGGCCAGGCTTCTCTGGGGCCAACGTCCTGACTTTC. Its protein product is CASSYYGGPGFSGANVLTF.

The chain has TRBV5-1 and TRBJ2-1; unclear D gene. CDR1 and CDR2 (germline): SGHRS, YFSETQ. The CDR3 covers 13 residues. Trimming stripped 5 bases from V and 4 bases from J, with 10 bases between. The CDR3 DNA follows: TGCGCCAGCAGGGTGGGCAGGTACAATGAGCAGTTCTTC. This gives the protein CASRVGRYNEQFF.

There are a few counts of this clonotype. The V and J genes are TRBV4-2 and TRBJ2-5; D possibly corresponds to TRBD2 (6 bases). CDR3 size: 14 residues. Germline V gene data show CDR1 as LGHNA and CDR2 as YNFKEQ. Deletions cut 1 base from V and 5 bases from J, with 11 bases between. This chain's CDR3 is CASSQGGEEETQYF. The CDR3 nucleotides are TGTGCCAGCAGCCAAGGGGGGGAGGAGGAGACCCAGTACTTC.

This clonotype was seen a handful of times. V is TRBV6-2 or TRBV6-3 and J is TRBJ1-5; tentatively, D is TRBD1 (5 bases). The CDR3 spans 14 residues. CDR1 and CDR2 from the germline V gene are MNHEY and SVGEGT. The V end was cut by 7 bases, the J end by 7 bases, with 17 bases between. The CDR3 loop reads CASNSYSRGQPQHF. The CDR3 DNA sequence: TGTGCCAGCAACTCCTACAGCCGGGGCCAGCCCCAGCATTTT.

The chain couples TRBV24-1 to TRBJ2-1; D might be TRBD1 or TRBD2, each matching 6 bases. Looked up from germline, CDR1 is KGHDR and CDR2 is SFDVKD. V was shortened by 5 bases and J by 5 bases, with 21 bases between the two germline ends. This CDR3 spans 17 amino acids. CDR3 sequence (DNA): TGTGCCACCAGTGGTCACCGTCAGGGGAGGCGCAACAATGAGCAGTTCTTC. This translates into CATSGHRQGRRNNEQFF.

This clonotype was observed a few times. The DNA for the CDR3 is TGTGCCAGCAGCCAAGGGATTGGACCCTACAATGAGCAGTTCTTC. Its protein product is CASSQGIGPYNEQFF. This chain joins TRBV21-1 and TRBJ2-1. TRBV21-1 is marked as a pseudogene. The CDR3 totals 15 residues.

The rearrangement uses TRBV20-1 and TRBJ2-3, with a possible D match to TRBD2 (6 bases). CDR1 is DFQATT, CDR2 SNEGSKA, per germline (reference sequence). V lost 5 bases and J lost 3, with 12 bases in between. This CDR3 spans 13 amino acids. CDR3 loop: CSAYGTLTDTQYF. DNA of the CDR3: TGCAGTGCTTACGGGACTCTTACAGATACGCAGTATTTT.